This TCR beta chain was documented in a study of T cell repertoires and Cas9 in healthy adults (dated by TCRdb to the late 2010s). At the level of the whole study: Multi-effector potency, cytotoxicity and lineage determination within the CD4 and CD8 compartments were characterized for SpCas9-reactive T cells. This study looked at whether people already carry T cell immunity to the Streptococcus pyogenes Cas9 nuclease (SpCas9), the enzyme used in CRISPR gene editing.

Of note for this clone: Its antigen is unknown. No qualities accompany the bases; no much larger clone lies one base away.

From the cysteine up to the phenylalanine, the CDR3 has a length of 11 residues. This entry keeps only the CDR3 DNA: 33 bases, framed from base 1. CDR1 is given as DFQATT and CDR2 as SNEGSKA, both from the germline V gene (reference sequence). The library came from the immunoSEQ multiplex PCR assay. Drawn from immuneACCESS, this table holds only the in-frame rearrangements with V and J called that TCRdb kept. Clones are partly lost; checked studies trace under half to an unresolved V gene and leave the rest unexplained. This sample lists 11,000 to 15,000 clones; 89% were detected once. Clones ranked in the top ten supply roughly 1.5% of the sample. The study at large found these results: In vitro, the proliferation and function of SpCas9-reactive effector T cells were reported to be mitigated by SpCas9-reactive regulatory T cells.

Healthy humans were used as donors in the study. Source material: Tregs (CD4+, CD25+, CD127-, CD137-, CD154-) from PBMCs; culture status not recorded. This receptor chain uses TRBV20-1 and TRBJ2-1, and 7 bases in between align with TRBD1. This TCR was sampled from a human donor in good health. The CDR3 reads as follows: CRVAGGNEQFF. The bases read TGCAGGGTGGCAGGGGGAAATGAGCAGTTCTTC.